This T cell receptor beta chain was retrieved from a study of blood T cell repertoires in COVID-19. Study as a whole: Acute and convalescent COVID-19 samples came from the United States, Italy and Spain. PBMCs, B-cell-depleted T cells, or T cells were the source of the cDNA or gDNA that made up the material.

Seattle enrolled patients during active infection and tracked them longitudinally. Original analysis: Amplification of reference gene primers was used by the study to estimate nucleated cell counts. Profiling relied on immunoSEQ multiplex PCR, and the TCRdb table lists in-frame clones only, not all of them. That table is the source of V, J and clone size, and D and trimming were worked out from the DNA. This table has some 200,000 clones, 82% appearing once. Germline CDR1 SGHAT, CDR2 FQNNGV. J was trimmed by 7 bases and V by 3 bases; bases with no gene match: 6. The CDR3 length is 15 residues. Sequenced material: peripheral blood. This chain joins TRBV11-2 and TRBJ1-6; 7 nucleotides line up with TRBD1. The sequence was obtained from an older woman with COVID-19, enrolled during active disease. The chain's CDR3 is CASSFLTGKNSPLHF. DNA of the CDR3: TGTGCCAGCAGCTTCCTGACAGGGAAGAATTCACCCCTCCACTTT.